This TCR beta chain was captured in a study of response to subunit inactivated influenza vaccine. V gave up 7 bases and J gave up 2 bases, with 20 bases separating them. This CDR3 is built from 16 residues. CDR1 is LNHDA and CDR2 is SQIVND in the germline V gene (reference sequence). Study conclusions and caveats: Authors suggested each seasonal flu vaccination may recruit only limited numbers of new T cells.

In this sample, this clonotype turned up a few times. Its target is not known. One entry per CDR3 protein, called by TCRdb with MiXCR from the RT-PCR reads. The data show about 530,000 distinct CDR3 sequences, roughly 13% seen once. The sample here was PBMCs from blood, taken about 6 weeks after vaccination. This sequence originates from a man aged 45-65 years who received an inactivated influenza vaccine. The chain uses TRBV19 and TRBJ2-5, with D perhaps given as TRBD1 or TRBD2 (5 bases each). The CDR3 bases are TGTGCCAGTACCTCAAGGTGGGACGGGCTTCAAGAGACCCAGTACTTC. It specifies CASTSRWDGLQETQYF.